Below, 32 T cell receptor beta chains from the same sample are listed, as sequenced in a study of blood T cell repertoires in COVID-19. Generated by immunoSEQ multiplex PCR, the TCRdb table keeps only in-frame clones and is missing some. This table holds 200,000 to 300,000 clones, about 88% found once. The sample consisted of peripheral blood. These receptors came from a man aged 25-45 years with active or convalescent COVID-19.

The chain links TRBV21-1 to TRBJ1-2; the table names TRBD1, a call not compared with the DNA. TRBV21-1 is tagged as a pseudogene. The CDR3 covers 14 residues. The CDR3 loop is CASSRDRGQGGYTF. The CDR3 coding sequence is TGTGCCAGCAGCCGGGACAGGGGGCAAGGTGGCTACACCTTC.

The chain carries TRBV30 and TRBJ2-7; weak D call: TRBD2 (6 bases). Germline values: CDR1 GTSNPN, CDR2 SVGIG (reference sequence). With 0 bases removed from V and 3 bases from J, the gap between germline ends came to 9 bases. This CDR3 region has 13 residues. The CDR3 sequence is CAWSVEGFYEQYF. The CDR3 bases are TGTGCCTGGAGTGTGGAGGGGTTCTACGAGCAGTACTTC. Full variable domain (outside the CDR3, taken from reference TRBV30 and TRBJ2-7): SQTIHQWPATLVQPVGSPLSLECTVEGTSNPNLYWYRQAAGRGLQLLFYSVGIGQISSEVPQNLSASRPQDRQFILSSKKLLLSDSGFYLCAWSVEGFYEQYFGPGTRLTVT.

This chain connects TRBV27 to TRBJ1-4; 7 positions match TRBD1. Germline values: CDR1 MNHEY, CDR2 SMNVEV (reference sequence). Trimming cost V 6 bases and J 10 bases; bases outside gene matches: 14. The CDR3 is 15 amino acids. The CDR3 sequence is CASSSGQGVLGKLFF. Here the CDR3 DNA reads TGTGCCAGCAGCTCCGGCCAGGGGGTTTTAGGAAAACTGTTTTTT.

The J gene is TRBJ2-7, the V gene TRBV29-1, with D maybe TRBD1 (6 bases). Germline V lookup: CDR1 SQVTM, CDR2 ANQGSEA. CDR3 size: 12 residues. The germline V and J ends were trimmed by 8 bases and 2 bases, with 13 bases remaining between them. DNA of the CDR3: TGCAGCACACAACAGGGCCCCTACGAGCAGTACTTC. The encoded protein is CSTQQGPYEQYF.

In its sample, this clone was seen once. The chain couples TRBV5-1 to TRBJ2-5; 8 bases are a match to TRBD1. Germline trimming cut 4 bases from V and 1 base from J; bases unmatched to any gene: 9. This CDR3 has 16 amino acids. Germline loops: CDR1 SGHRS, CDR2 YFSETQ. The CDR3 region is CASSLWTGTSQETQYF. The CDR3 nucleotides are TGCGCCAGCAGCCTCTGGACAGGGACCTCCCAAGAGACCCAGTACTTC.

The table lists this clone with a count of one. The chain has TRBV6-6 and TRBJ1-4; 11 nucleotides line up with TRBD1. The CDR3 contains 15 residues. Losses at the gene ends were 2 bases for V and 8 bases for J; bases not matched to a gene: 4. Germline-derived CDR1 and CDR2 are MNHNY and SVGAGI (reference sequence). In DNA form, the CDR3 reads TGTGCCAGCAGTTACGAGGGACAGGGGGGGGAAAAACTGTTTTTT. It specifies CASSYEGQGGEKLFF.

This chain links TRBV9 with TRBJ1-1, with 9 bases that match TRBD1. Germline V gene sequence: CDR1 SGDLS, CDR2 YYNGEE. The CDR3 has 12 residues. V shed 7 bases and J 11 bases; nucleotides not matched to a gene: 9. DNA for the CDR3: TGTGCCAGCGGAAATACAGGGGGCGCGGCTTTCTTT. Encoded protein: CASGNTGGAAFF.

V gene TRBV10-3 combines with J gene TRBJ1-6, with TRBD1 identical over 7 bases. The germline CDR1 and CDR2 sequences are ENHRY and SYGVKD. The CDR3 consists of 14 residues. V lost 8 bases to trimming and J lost 8 bases; unmatched junction nucleotides: 9. Written as DNA, the CDR3 is TGTGCCATCCGGGACAGCAGGCAAGATTCACCCCTCCACTTT. Its protein product is CAIRDSRQDSPLHF.

The genes are TRBV4-1 and TRBJ2-5; D may be TRBD2 (5 bases). V was cut by 0 bases and J by 5 bases, with 13 bases left in between. The germline V gene has CDR1 MGHRA and CDR2 YSYEKL. This CDR3 has 15 amino acids. The CDR3: CASSQDGGGGETQYF. Here the CDR3 DNA reads TGCGCCAGCAGCCAAGATGGCGGCGGCGGGGAGACCCAGTACTTC.

Only a few counts were recorded for this clone. The chain recombines TRBV3-1 (or the pseudogene TRBV3-2) with TRBJ1-4, with D possibly TRBD1 on 5 matching bases. The ends were cut back, 4 bases at V and 8 bases at J, with 14 bases in the middle. The length of the CDR3 is 14 residues. Looked up from germline, CDR1 is LGHDT and CDR2 is YNNKEL (reference sequence). CDR3 DNA sequence: TGTGCCAGCAGCCCTCAGGGCCAAAGGGAAAAACTGTTTTTT. This translates into CASSPQGQREKLFF.

This chain connects TRBV5-6 to TRBJ2-7; D may be TRBD2 (7 bases). This CDR3 contains 14 residues. The ends were cut back, 2 bases at V and 2 bases at J, with 11 bases in the middle. Per germline, CDR1 SGHDT and CDR2 YYEEEE. The CDR3 DNA sequence: TGTGCCAGCAGCTTAGACGGGGGGCCCTACGAGCAGTACTTC. Protein product: CASSLDGGPYEQYF.

The chain carries TRBV19 and TRBJ2-5, with TRBD1 as a possible D gene (6 bases). CDR1 is LNHDA, CDR2 SQIVND, per germline (reference sequence). The CDR3 consists of 13 residues. V was clipped by 8 bases and J by 5 bases, with 15 bases between them. The CDR3 protein is CASSSGAWETQYF. In DNA form, the CDR3 reads TGTGCCAGTTCATCAGGGGCGTGGGAGACCCAGTACTTC.

The gene calls are TRBV19 and TRBJ1-2; D not certain. Germline values: CDR1 LNHDA, CDR2 SQIVND (reference sequence). The CDR3 runs to 11 residues. V was cut by 6 bases and J by 6 bases, with 8 bases left in between. Here the CDR3 DNA reads TGTGCCAGTAGGGGCTCTGATGGCTACACCTTC. Its translation: CASRGSDGYTF.

The chain is built from TRBV18 and TRBJ1-1; D not certain. The V and J ends lost 4 bases and 0 bases respectively, with 9 bases between them. This CDR3 has 14 residues. Germline V gene data show CDR1 as KGHSH and CDR2 as LQKENI. The CDR3 DNA follows: TGTGCCAGCTCACTGTCATCAGTGAACACTGAAGCTTTCTTT. Its protein product is CASSLSSVNTEAFF.

The chain couples TRBV9 to TRBJ2-2; 11 nucleotides agree with TRBD2. Trimming removed 0 bases from V and 4 bases from J; junction bases left unmatched: 17. The CDR3 covers 21 residues. CDR1 and CDR2 (germline): SGDLS, YYNGEE. DNA of the CDR3: TGTGCCAGCAGCGTAGCGGCCAGGGCTAGCGGGGGGCGATATCGCACCGGGGAGCTGTTTTTT. This gives the protein CASSVAARASGGRYRTGELFF.

This rearrangement joins TRBV7-2 to TRBJ2-6, with D possibly matching TRBD2 (6 bases). Between the trimmed V and J ends, which lost 3 bases and 1 base, there was a span of 10 bases. This CDR3 is built from 16 residues. The germline V gene encodes CDR1 SGHTA and CDR2 FQGNSA. CDR3 protein: CASSFLGGSGANVLTF. In DNA, the CDR3 is TGTGCCAGCAGCTTTCTGGGGGGATCTGGGGCCAACGTCCTGACTTTC.

V is TRBV24-1 and J is TRBJ2-7, with 8 bases matching TRBD1. CDR3 length: 16 amino acids. Per germline, CDR1 KGHDR and CDR2 SFDVKD. The ends lost 3 bases at V and 4 bases at J; junction bases unmatched: 10. The chain's CDR3 is CATSDEQRQGKYEQYF. The CDR3 bases are TGTGCCACCAGTGATGAACAACGACAGGGGAAATACGAGCAGTACTTC.

This clone appeared a single time. The genes are TRBV30 and TRBJ2-3, with a tentative D call TRBD2 (6 bases). CDR1 and CDR2 (germline): GTSNPN, SVGIG (reference sequence). This CDR3 is built from 16 residues. The germline V and J ends were trimmed by 5 bases and 1 base, with 19 bases remaining between them. The CDR3 coding sequence is TGTGCCTGGGGGGGACTTCTCCGGGCTGGCACAGATACGCAGTATTTT. This encodes CAWGGLLRAGTDTQYF.

The chain has TRBV5-8 and TRBJ1-5; tentative D call: TRBD1 (6 bases). Trimming took off 4 bases at V and 7 bases at J, with 9 bases between the two ends. The CDR3 length is 12 residues. The germline V gene encodes CDR1 SGHTS and CDR2 YDEGEE. For the CDR3, the DNA is TGTGCCAGCAGCGGACAGCTCCAGCCCCAGCATTTT. Its protein is CASSGQLQPQHF.

The chain recombines TRBV20-1 with TRBJ2-5; TRBD2 aligns across 12 bases. This CDR3 comprises 15 residues. Germline CDR1 reads DFQATT; CDR2 reads SNEGSKA (reference sequence). V lost 3 bases, J lost 2 bases, and 4 bases stayed unmatched. CDR3 protein: CSASVLAGGQETQYF. DNA of the CDR3: TGCAGTGCTAGTGTACTAGCGGGGGGACAAGAGACCCAGTACTTC.

J is TRBJ2-3 and V is TRBV12-5, with 13 bases identical to TRBD2. Losses at the gene ends were 5 bases for V and 4 bases for J; bases not matched to a gene: 12. The length of the CDR3 is 18 residues. The germline V gene has CDR1 LGHNT and CDR2 FRNRAP. CDR3 nucleotide sequence: TGTGCTAGTGGTAGAAAACTAGCGGGGGGGCGAAGTTCAGATACGCAGTATTTT. Encoded protein: CASGRKLAGGRSSDTQYF.

J is TRBJ2-1 and V is TRBV27; D perhaps matches TRBD1 (5 bases). Trimming took off 8 bases at V and 0 bases at J, with 8 bases between the two ends. This CDR3 region has 13 residues. Germline CDR1 is MNHEY and CDR2 is SMNVEV (reference sequence). The CDR3 sequence: CASRRDSYNEQFF. In nucleotides, the CDR3 is TGTGCCAGCCGCAGGGACTCCTACAATGAGCAGTTCTTC.

The chain has TRBV27 and TRBJ2-5, with 9 bases fitting TRBD1. Germline assignment: CDR1 MNHEY and CDR2 SMNVEV (reference sequence). The junction had 8 bases not matched to a gene; V was cut back by 5 bases and J by 1 base. The CDR3 has 16 amino acids. This CDR3 reads CASSMFGTGIQETQYF. The CDR3 region has the DNA TGTGCCAGCAGTATGTTCGGGACAGGGATCCAAGAGACCCAGTACTTC.

The chain has TRBV5-4 and TRBJ2-3; the match to TRBD2 covers 7 bases. This CDR3 has 16 residues. V gave up 4 bases and J gave up 2 bases; unmatched junction bases: 10. Germline CDR1 reads SGHNT; CDR2 reads YYREEE (reference sequence). CDR3 amino acids: CASSDPGGGTTDTQYF. The CDR3 DNA reads TGTGCCAGCAGCGATCCTGGCGGGGGAACCACAGATACGCAGTATTTT. The entire variable domain, with the rest obtained from reference TRBV5-4 and TRBJ2-3, is as follows: ETGVTQSPTHLIKTRGQQVTLRCSSQSGHNTVSWYQQALGQGPQFIFQYYREEENGRGNFPPRFSGLQFPNYSSELNVNALELDDSALYLCASSDPGGGTTDTQYFGPGTRLTVL.

V gene TRBV6-5 combines with J gene TRBJ2-3; 7 bases align to TRBD2. Germline CDR1 and CDR2: MNHEY and SVGAGI. The CDR3 length is 15 residues. With 5 bases clipped from V and 5 bases from J, the junction kept 10 bases outside the gene matches. CDR3 bases: TGTGCCAGCAGTCGAGCGGGGTGGGAGAGAGATACGCAGTATTTT. Its translation: CASSRAGWERDTQYF.

V gene TRBV27 combines with J gene TRBJ1-1, with 8 bases fitting TRBD1. The V segment lost 6 bases and the J segment 4 bases; nucleotides outside the gene matches: 4. The CDR3 is made up of 13 amino acids. CDR1 MNHEY and CDR2 SMNVEV come from the germline V gene (reference sequence). DNA of the CDR3: TGTGCCAGCAGCAAAGGACAGGGCACTGAAGCTTTCTTT. Its protein is CASSKGQGTEAFF.

The chain employs TRBV19 and TRBJ2-7, with TRBD2 matching over 7 bases. Germline CDR1 reads LNHDA; CDR2 reads SQIVND (reference sequence). This CDR3 is 17 amino acids long. Unmatched junction bases numbered 16, after V lost 3 bases and J lost 5 bases. The CDR3 bases are TGTGCCAGTAGTATTGGTGGGAGGGGACTAACTTCGGACGAGCAGTACTTC. As protein: CASSIGGRGLTSDEQYF.

The V and J genes are TRBV11-2 and TRBJ1-6; D call uncertain. Germline CDR1 is SGHAT and CDR2 is FQNNGV. The CDR3 sequence is 12 residues long. Trimming removed 4 bases at V and 10 bases at J, with 8 bases between. The CDR3, as DNA: TGTGCCAGCAGCTCGGTCCGGTCACCCCTCCACTTT. Amino acids: CASSSVRSPLHF.

This rearrangement joins TRBV29-1 to TRBJ2-7; 9 nucleotides agree with TRBD1. Trimming at V came to 7 bases and at J to 5 bases, leaving 12 bases not matched to a gene. The CDR3 spans 14 residues. The germline CDR1 and CDR2 sequences are SQVTM and ANQGSEA. The CDR3 loop is CSAVGWTGVHEQYF. CDR3 in DNA: TGCAGCGCCGTAGGTTGGACAGGGGTTCACGAGCAGTACTTC.

The chain joins TRBV5-1 to TRBJ2-1, with 10 bases fitting TRBD1. The CDR3 is 15 amino acids. V trimming: 4 bases; J trimming: 8 bases; junction bases outside the gene matches: 9. The V gene's germline CDR1 is SGHRS and CDR2 YFSETQ. In nucleotides, the CDR3 is TGCGCCAGCAGCCTCGGGACAGGGGTAATTGATGAGCAGTTCTTC. Residues: CASSLGTGVIDEQFF.

The chain links TRBV9 to TRBJ1-1, with TRBD1 as a possible D gene (5 bases). There are 14 residues in the CDR3. CDR1 is SGDLS and CDR2 is YYNGEE in the germline V gene. V gave up 2 bases and J gave up 3 bases, with 11 bases separating them. CDR3 region: CASSVGDLDTEAFF. The CDR3 coding sequence is TGTGCCAGCAGCGTTGGGGACTTGGACACTGAAGCTTTCTTT.

V usage is TRBV30 and J usage is TRBJ2-7; 7 bases map to TRBD1. Trimming took 4 bases from V and 6 from J; bases not matched to a gene: 3. This CDR3 comprises 11 residues. Germline V lookup: CDR1 GTSNPN, CDR2 SVGIG (reference sequence). The CDR3 spells CAWTPGGEQYF. The CDR3 region has the DNA TGTGCCTGGACTCCAGGGGGCGAGCAGTACTTC.